This TCR beta chain comes out of a study of T cells in Graves' hyperthyroidism and ophthalmopathy. Whole-study results and caveats: Model output signaled ophthalmopathy a median around 6.9 months ahead of onset.

RNA transcripts provided the source from which TCR beta CDR3 regions were amplified. When the TCR CDR3 underwent first-round RT-PCR, the HTBI primer set was used. MiXCR was run by TCRdb on the multiplex PCR reads, yielding one entry per CDR3 protein. The data show some 600,000 distinct CDR3 sequences, approximately 13% seen once. Germline-derived CDR1 and CDR2 are SGHRS and YFSETQ. V lost 7 bases, J lost 3 bases, and 14 bases lay in between. This CDR3 spans 14 amino acids. There are many counts of this clonotype. As yet, its antigen is unknown. The sequenced sample consisted of blood. This chain joins TRBV5-1 and TRBJ2-1, with TRBD1 as a possible D gene (6 bases). The TCR was taken from a woman younger than 45 with Graves' hyperthyroidism that later progressed to Graves' ophthalmopathy. The CDR3 nucleotides read TGCGCCAGCCGAACCGAGGACAGCTACAATGAGCAGTTCTTC. This encodes CASRTEDSYNEQFF. Filled out from reference TRBV5-1 and TRBJ2-1, the complete variable domain reads KAGVTQTPRYLIKTRGQQVTLSCSPISGHRSVSWYQQTPGQGLQFLFEYFSETQRNKGNFPGRFSGRQFSNSRSEMNVSTLELGDSALYLCASRTEDSYNEQFFGPGTRLTVL.